One sample yielded the 18 T cell receptor beta chains listed below, sequenced in a study of blood T cell repertoires in COVID-19. Using immunoSEQ multiplex PCR, the repertoire was profiled, and TCRdb retains in-frame clones only, with some absent. The sample records some 99,000 clones, 65% to 90% being singletons. Sample: peripheral blood. The receptor set was obtained from an elderly woman with active or convalescent COVID-19.

This chain uses TRBV5-6 with TRBJ1-2; D unclear. The V gene's germline CDR1 is SGHDT and CDR2 YYEEEE. The length of the CDR3 is 15 residues. V lost 2 bases, J lost 0 bases, and 11 bases lay in between. This chain's CDR3 is CASSFGGRTNYGYTF. CDR3 in DNA: TGTGCCAGCAGCTTTGGTGGGCGAACTAACTATGGCTACACCTTC.

This CDR3 is CASSQEGRGAQYF. In DNA form, the CDR3 reads TGTGCCAGCAGCCAAGAGGGACGCGGGGCCCAGTACTTC. The chain uses TRBV3-1 (or the pseudogene TRBV3-2) and TRBJ2-5; the D gene is possibly TRBD2 (6 bases). The CDR3 length is 13 residues. Germline-derived CDR1 and CDR2 are LGHDT and YNNKEL (reference sequence). V shed 0 bases and J shed 9 bases, with 11 bases lying between them.

The chain is built from TRBV5-1 and TRBJ1-1, with D unresolved. The germline V gene encodes CDR1 SGHRS and CDR2 YFSETQ. The V and J ends lost 4 bases and 4 bases respectively, with 11 bases between them. The CDR3 sequence is 13 residues long. CDR3 in amino acids: CASSPRLVTEAFF. The CDR3 nucleotides are TGCGCCAGCAGCCCCCGGTTGGTCACTGAAGCTTTCTTT. The full variable domain, in which reference TRBV5-1 and TRBJ1-1 provide the parts outside the CDR3, is KAGVTQTPRYLIKTRGQQVTLSCSPISGHRSVSWYQQTPGQGLQFLFEYFSETQRNKGNFPGRFSGRQFSNSRSEMNVSTLELGDSALYLCASSPRLVTEAFFGQGTRLTVV.

The genes are TRBV10-3 and TRBJ2-1; TRBD2 aligns across 12 bases. This CDR3 comprises 19 residues. Trimming removed 9 bases from V and 0 bases from J; junction bases left unmatched: 15. Germline assignment: CDR1 ENHRY and CDR2 SYGVKD. CDR3 region: CAIKSPGLAGLSSYNEQFF. The CDR3 coding sequence is TGTGCCATTAAATCACCGGGACTAGCGGGTTTAAGCTCCTACAATGAGCAGTTCTTC.

Here the CDR3 reads CASSLALSLAGGADTQYF. In nucleotides, the CDR3 is TGCGCCAGCAGCTTGGCCCTCTCGCTAGCGGGAGGTGCAGATACGCAGTATTTT. The chain employs TRBV5-1 and TRBJ2-3; TRBD2 agrees at 11 bases. The CDR3 is made up of 18 amino acids. The junction had 10 bases not matched to a gene; V was cut back by 0 bases and J by 4 bases. Germline V CDR1 and CDR2: SGHRS, YFSETQ.

The chain is built from TRBV7-2 and TRBJ2-5; 8 nucleotides align to TRBD2. The J segment lost 5 bases and the V segment lost 5 bases, leaving 7 bases of the junction unmatched. The CDR3 covers 14 residues. CDR1 SGHTA and CDR2 FQGNSA come from the germline V gene. The CDR3 reads CASSTGLAAETQYF. For the CDR3, the DNA is TGTGCCAGCAGCACTGGACTAGCCGCTGAGACCCAGTACTTC.

J is TRBJ2-7 and V is TRBV5-6; 8 bases are shared with TRBD1. The length of the CDR3 is 13 residues. Germline V gene sequence: CDR1 SGHDT, CDR2 YYEEEE. The junction had 8 bases not matched to a gene; V was cut back by 9 bases and J by 3 bases. The CDR3 sequence is CATKGQERYEQYF. The CDR3 DNA reads as TGTGCCACCAAGGGACAGGAACGCTACGAGCAGTACTTC.

The genes are TRBV19 and TRBJ2-5, with no clear D. CDR1 LNHDA and CDR2 SQIVND come from the germline V gene (reference sequence). The V gene lost 2 bases and the J gene lost 1 base, with 8 bases spanning the gap. This CDR3 region has 14 residues. Written as DNA, the CDR3 is TGTGCCAGTAGTATATCGACAAGCCAAGAGACCCAGTACTTC. Amino acids: CASSISTSQETQYF.

The chain has TRBV18 and TRBJ2-7; 9 positions match TRBD1. Trimming at V came to 2 bases and at J to 2 bases, leaving 4 bases not matched to a gene. This CDR3 comprises 15 residues. CDR1 is KGHSH and CDR2 is LQKENI in the germline V gene. CDR3 amino acids: CASSPGTGSPYEQYF. In DNA form, the CDR3 reads TGTGCCAGCTCACCAGGGACAGGGTCCCCCTACGAGCAGTACTTC.

This sequence joins TRBV6-6 and TRBJ1-5; D gene ambiguous. CDR1 MNHNY and CDR2 SVGAGI come from the germline V gene (reference sequence). V gave up 6 bases and J gave up 4 bases, with 19 bases separating them. The CDR3 is 16 amino acids. This CDR3 is CASRADRRDMNQPQHF. CDR3 coding DNA: TGTGCCAGCAGAGCAGATAGACGGGATATGAATCAGCCCCAGCATTTT.

The chain uses TRBV4-1 and TRBJ1-4; 9 nucleotides match TRBD1. CDR1 MGHRA and CDR2 YSYEKL come from the germline V gene. The CDR3 length is 16 residues. The J segment lost 3 bases and the V segment lost 4 bases, leaving 6 bases of the junction unmatched. In DNA, the CDR3 is TGCGCCAGCAGCCCGCGGACAGGGGCGGCTAATGAAAAACTGTTTTTT. Its protein is CASSPRTGAANEKLFF.

V usage is TRBV2 and J usage is TRBJ2-5, with 11 bases fitting TRBD2. Germline V gene lookup returns CDR1 SNHLY and CDR2 FYNNEI. This CDR3 is 14 amino acids long. The ends lost 8 bases at V and 2 bases at J; junction bases unmatched: 4. This CDR3 reads CASLGLAVQETQYF. The CDR3 nucleotides read TGTGCCAGCTTGGGACTAGCGGTTCAAGAGACCCAGTACTTC.

Comments on this clone: The sample holds other DNA sequences that translate to the same CDR3. The V gene is TRBV7-2, the J gene TRBJ2-1, with 7 bases that match TRBD2. The germline CDR1 and CDR2 sequences are SGHTA and FQGNSA. The junction had 3 bases not matched to a gene; V was cut back by 1 base and J by 3 bases. The CDR3 length is 15 residues. The CDR3 sequence is CASSLGLADYNEQFF. The DNA of the CDR3 is TGTGCCAGCAGCTTAGGGCTAGCGGACTACAATGAGCAGTTCTTC.

The chain links TRBV5-1 to TRBJ2-3; 7 bases map to TRBD1. Germline V gene data show CDR1 as SGHRS and CDR2 as YFSETQ. The CDR3 contains 15 residues. The V segment lost 0 bases and the J segment 1 base; nucleotides outside the gene matches: 2. The CDR3 protein is CASSLGGQGTDTQYF. The CDR3 DNA is TGCGCCAGCAGCTTGGGAGGACAGGGCACAGATACGCAGTATTTT.

The V gene is TRBV20-1, the J gene TRBJ2-4, with a weak D call TRBD2 (5 bases). CDR3 length: 15 residues. V lost 3 bases and J 0 bases, leaving 12 bases between the germline ends. CDR1 is DFQATT, CDR2 SNEGSKA, per germline (reference sequence). The DNA for the CDR3 is TGCAGTGCTAGTGAGGCTAGCCTAGCCAAAAACATTCAGTACTTC. Translated, it gives CSASEASLAKNIQYF.

The rearrangement uses TRBV28 and TRBJ2-7; D remains unclear. The ends were cut back, 3 bases at V and 6 bases at J, with 3 bases in the middle. The CDR3 is 10 residues long. The V gene's germline CDR1 is MDHEN and CDR2 SYDVKM. The CDR3 spells CASSFSEQYF. The CDR3 region has the DNA TGTGCCAGCAGTTTCTCCGAGCAGTACTTC.

The chain is built from TRBV28 and TRBJ2-1; 9 bases align to TRBD1. The CDR3 is 15 amino acids. The V gene's germline CDR1 is MDHEN and CDR2 SYDVKM. With 6 bases clipped from V and 8 bases from J, the junction kept 11 bases outside the gene matches. The DNA of the CDR3 is TGTGCCAGCAGCGCCCCCGGGACAGGGAGAGATGAGCAGTTCTTC. Translation: CASSAPGTGRDEQFF. Variable domain in full (rest from reference TRBV28 and TRBJ2-1): DVKVTQSSRYLVKRTGEKVFLECVQDMDHENMFWYRQDPGLGLRLIYFSYDVKMKEKGDIPEGYSVSREKKERFSLILESASTNQTSMYLCASSAPGTGRDEQFFGPGTRLTVL.

This chain joins TRBV5-4 and TRBJ1-2; 11 bases agree with TRBD1. Germline V gene sequence: CDR1 SGHNT, CDR2 YYREEE (reference sequence). This CDR3 contains 16 residues. V shed 3 bases and J 1 base; nucleotides not matched to a gene: 5. The CDR3 DNA follows: TGTGCCAGCAGCTGGGGACAGGGGGTGGGTAACTATGGCTACACCTTC. It is translated as CASSWGQGVGNYGYTF.